Each of the 30 T cell receptor beta chains below was sequenced from the same sample in a study of cytomegalovirus exposure and HLA in healthy donors. This PCR relied on a set of 60 Vbeta primers and 13 Jbeta primers. Profiled with immunoSEQ multiplex PCR; TCRdb holds only in-frame clones, not every one. The sample holds about 140,000 clones, 70% to 85% seen once. The specimen was PBMCs. The receptors here all came from a man under 40 in good health and CMV-seropositive.

Here the CDR3 reads CASSLRYGQGAHGYTF. CDR3 nucleotide sequence: TGTGCCAGCAGTTTAAGGTACGGACAGGGGGCACATGGCTACACCTTC. The rearrangement links TRBV28 to TRBJ1-2; 11 nucleotides match TRBD1. V trimming: 2 bases; J trimming: 6 bases; junction bases outside the gene matches: 8. The CDR3 has 16 residues. The germline CDR1 and CDR2 sequences are MDHEN and SYDVKM.

The chain joins TRBV27 to TRBJ2-3; 7 positions match TRBD2. Germline V CDR1 and CDR2: MNHEY, SMNVEV (reference sequence). This CDR3 region has 16 residues. The V gene end was trimmed by 6 bases and the J gene end by 0 bases; junction bases not matched to a gene: 9. The CDR3 DNA follows: TGTGCCAGCAGAGGGTTTAGCGGGTCTAGCACAGATACGCAGTATTTT. Its protein is CASRGFSGSSTDTQYF.

This clone has more than one count but fewer than ten. The chain is built from TRBV7-9 and TRBJ2-6; 8 nucleotides align to TRBD1. Per germline, CDR1 SEHNR and CDR2 FQNEAQ (reference sequence). This CDR3 comprises 16 residues. The trim removed 6 bases at V and 0 bases at J, leaving 4 bases unmatched. In nucleotides, the CDR3 is TGTGCCAGCAGGCAAACAGGGGGCTCTGGGGCCAACGTCCTGACTTTC. It is translated as CASRQTGGSGANVLTF.

V gene TRBV27 combines with J gene TRBJ2-6, with D tentatively TRBD1 (5 bases). CDR1 is MNHEY, CDR2 SMNVEV, per germline (reference sequence). This CDR3 has 15 residues. The V end lost 5 bases, the J end lost 0 bases, and 8 bases lay between the germline ends. The DNA for the CDR3 is TGTGCCAGCAGTATACAGGTCTCTGGGGCCAACGTCCTGACTTTC. This codes for CASSIQVSGANVLTF.

The rearrangement joins TRBV19 to TRBJ2-1, with 10 bases identical to TRBD2. V dropped 5 bases and J dropped 4; count of bases not matched to a gene: 8. Germline V CDR1 and CDR2: LNHDA, SQIVND (reference sequence). This CDR3 region has 16 residues. The CDR3 nucleotides read TGTGCCAGTAGTGAGAATAGCGGGGGGCTATACAATGAGCAGTTCTTC. Its translation is CASSENSGGLYNEQFF.

The chain combines TRBV18 with TRBJ2-2, with a tentative D call TRBD2 (5 bases). Germline lookup yields CDR1 KGHSH and CDR2 LQKENI. The CDR3 runs to 13 residues. Trimming took 4 bases from V and 6 from J, leaving 9 bases between them. This CDR3 reads CASSLVAPGELFF. The CDR3 nucleotides read TGTGCCAGCTCACTAGTAGCGCCCGGGGAGCTGTTTTTT.

The gene calls are TRBV5-4 and TRBJ2-3; 9 bases match TRBD2. The CDR3 runs to 16 residues. Trimming cost V 4 bases and J 2 bases; bases outside gene matches: 8. Germline CDR1 reads SGHNT; CDR2 reads YYREEE (reference sequence). DNA for the CDR3: TGTGCCAGCAGCGATGGCGGGGGGGCTTTCACAGATACGCAGTATTTT. It codes for CASSDGGGAFTDTQYF.

The chain combines TRBV11-2 with TRBJ2-7; 8 bases match TRBD1. Trimming took 2 bases from V and 4 from J; bases not matched to a gene: 7. The CDR3 is 15 amino acids. Germline-derived CDR1 and CDR2 are SGHAT and FQNNGV. CDR3 nucleotides: TGTGCCAGCAGCTTACAGGGGGCCCTACCTTACGAGCAGTACTTC. Its translation is CASSLQGALPYEQYF.

J is TRBJ1-4 and V is TRBV7-2; D may be TRBD1 (6 bases). CDR3 length: 14 amino acids. Trimming took off 5 bases at V and 9 bases at J, with 16 bases between the two ends. Germline CDR1 and CDR2: SGHTA and FQGNSA. CDR3 nucleotides: TGTGCCAGCAGCCAATCCACAGGGTATAAAAAACTGTTTTTT. It encodes CASSQSTGYKKLFF.

Turning to this clone: The junction and the germline gene differ at one end; a read error may be behind it. Other nucleotide sequences in the sample specify the same CDR3. This chain links TRBV6-1 with TRBJ2-3, with D perhaps TRBD1 (6 bases). CDR3 length: 15 residues. From germline, CDR1 is MNHNS and CDR2 SASEGT. CDR3 amino acids: CASNSGHPRTDTQYF. CDR3 in DNA: TGTGCCAGCAATTCGGGACACCCCCGCACAGACACGCAGTATTTT.

This clone was found once. The V and J genes are TRBV5-5 and TRBJ2-3, with 9 bases matching TRBD1. The V segment lost 2 bases and the J segment 4 bases; nucleotides outside the gene matches: 8. CDR3 length: 16 amino acids. The germline V gene has CDR1 SGHKS and CDR2 YYEKEE (reference sequence). CDR3 amino acids: CASSFIPGQGADTQYF. The DNA for the CDR3 is TGTGCCAGCAGCTTCATTCCGGGACAGGGAGCAGATACGCAGTATTTT.

This clone came up a few times. The chain carries TRBV27 and TRBJ2-3; D is possibly TRBD2 (5 bases). Germline CDR1 and CDR2: MNHEY and SMNVEV (reference sequence). V was clipped by 3 bases and J by 0 bases, with 16 bases between them. This CDR3 comprises 17 residues. The chain's CDR3 is CASSLSYLAASTDTQYF. DNA for the CDR3: TGTGCCAGCAGTTTGAGTTATCTAGCCGCTAGCACAGATACGCAGTATTTT.

The rearrangement joins TRBV30 to TRBJ2-3; TRBD2 matches 10 bases. The CDR3 length is 15 residues. Germline V lookup: CDR1 GTSNPN, CDR2 SVGIG (reference sequence). J gave up 5 bases and V 1 base, and 6 bases lay outside the gene matches. The CDR3 nucleotides are TGTGCCTGGAGTGGAGCGGGGGGGCAGGTAGATACGCAGTATTTT. Translation gives CAWSGAGGQVDTQYF. Drawing the rest from reference TRBV30 and TRBJ2-3, the complete variable domain is SQTIHQWPATLVQPVGSPLSLECTVEGTSNPNLYWYRQAAGRGLQLLFYSVGIGQISSEVPQNLSASRPQDRQFILSSKKLLLSDSGFYLCAWSGAGGQVDTQYFGPGTRLTVL.

The chain couples TRBV11-2 to TRBJ2-5, with D unresolved. With 2 bases removed from V and 2 bases from J, the gap between germline ends came to 6 bases. This CDR3 is built from 13 residues. Germline CDR1 SGHAT, CDR2 FQNNGV. The CDR3 sequence: CASSLLVQETQYF. CDR3 sequence (DNA): TGTGCCAGCAGCTTACTCGTGCAAGAGACCCAGTACTTC.

This chain uses TRBV28 with TRBJ1-5, with TRBD1 as a possible D gene (5 bases). Per the germline V gene, CDR1 is MDHEN and CDR2 is SYDVKM. The V end was cut by 1 base, the J end by 3 bases, with 13 bases between. The CDR3 contains 16 residues. The CDR3 loop is CASSLYGGLNNQPQHF. In nucleotides, the CDR3 is TGTGCCAGCAGTTTATACGGGGGGTTGAACAATCAGCCCCAGCATTTT.

This chain links TRBV2 with TRBJ2-1; TRBD2 agrees at 9 bases. The CDR3 extends over 14 amino acids. Germline V gene data show CDR1 as SNHLY and CDR2 as FYNNEI. With 2 bases clipped from V and 7 bases from J, the junction kept 3 bases outside the gene matches. This CDR3 reads CASSELLAGNEQFF. The CDR3 DNA is TGTGCCAGCAGTGAATTACTAGCGGGTAATGAGCAGTTCTTC.

This rearrangement joins TRBV18 to TRBJ2-5; no reliable D call. The germline V gene has CDR1 KGHSH and CDR2 LQKENI. V was clipped by 3 bases and J by 4 bases, with 6 bases between them. The CDR3 is 12 amino acids. Written as DNA, the CDR3 is TGTGCCAGCTCACCGATCGGAGAGACCCAGTACTTC. Encoded protein: CASSPIGETQYF. Together with reference TRBV18 and TRBJ2-5, the CDR3 gives the full variable domain: NAGVMQNPRHLVRRRGQEARLRCSPMKGHSHVYWYRQLPEEGLKFMVYLQKENIIDESGMPKERFSAEFPKEGPSILRIQQVVRGDSAAYFCASSPIGETQYFGPGTRLLVL.

The gene calls are TRBV27 and TRBJ2-5; the D gene is possibly TRBD1 (5 bases). CDR1 is MNHEY, CDR2 SMNVEV, per germline (reference sequence). Trimming pared 5 bases from V and 2 bases from J, leaving 15 bases between. The CDR3 runs 15 residues. CDR3 DNA sequence: TGTGCCAGCAGTCCGTACAGGACCCCTCAAGAGACCCAGTACTTC. Translation: CASSPYRTPQETQYF.

V is TRBV9 and J is TRBJ1-6, with a tentative D call TRBD1 (6 bases). Germline V gene lookup returns CDR1 SGDLS and CDR2 YYNGEE. Deletions cut 4 bases from V and 9 bases from J, with 14 bases between. The CDR3 runs to 14 residues. CDR3 nucleotide sequence: TGTGCCAGCAGCTCTCCAGGGGTCGGTTCACCCCTCCACTTT. It specifies CASSSPGVGSPLHF. The full variable domain, its missing parts supplied by reference TRBV9 and TRBJ1-6, is DSGVTQTPKHLITATGQRVTLRCSPRSGDLSVYWYQQSLDQGLQFLIQYYNGEERAKGNILERFSAQQFPDLHSELNLSSLELGDSALYFCASSSPGVGSPLHFGNGTRLTVT.

This chain links TRBV2 with TRBJ1-2; D is undetermined. Looked up from germline, CDR1 is SNHLY and CDR2 is FYNNEI. V was clipped by 1 base and J by 8 bases, with 8 bases between them. This CDR3 has 12 residues. CDR3 protein: CASSEVPQGYTF. The CDR3 DNA follows: TGTGCCAGCAGTGAAGTTCCCCAAGGCTACACCTTC.

This clone showed up just a few times. This chain connects TRBV28 to TRBJ2-7; 8 bases are shared with TRBD2. The V gene end was trimmed by 6 bases and the J gene end by 1 base; junction bases not matched to a gene: 5. CDR3 length: 14 amino acids. Germline values: CDR1 MDHEN, CDR2 SYDVKM. For the CDR3, the DNA is TGTGCCAGCAGGAAGCGGGAGTCATCCTACGAGCAGTACTTC. Residues: CASRKRESSYEQYF. Filled out from reference TRBV28 and TRBJ2-7, the complete variable domain reads DVKVTQSSRYLVKRTGEKVFLECVQDMDHENMFWYRQDPGLGLRLIYFSYDVKMKEKGDIPEGYSVSREKKERFSLILESASTNQTSMYLCASRKRESSYEQYFGPGTRLTVT.

The chain recombines TRBV7-6 with TRBJ2-3, with 8 bases matching TRBD1. V lost 5 bases, J lost 8 bases, and 12 bases stayed unmatched. The germline V gene has CDR1 SGHVS and CDR2 FNYEAQ. CDR3 length: 15 residues. CDR3 loop: CASSIGQGEGGTQYF. CDR3 in DNA: TGTGCCAGCAGCATCGGACAGGGTGAGGGGGGTACGCAGTATTTT.

In this sample, this clone turned up once. The chain carries TRBV2 and TRBJ1-3; D not certain. The CDR3 runs to 14 residues. V gave up 8 bases and J gave up 0 bases, with 11 bases separating them. Germline CDR1 SNHLY, CDR2 FYNNEI. The CDR3 loop is CASRPSGSGNTIYF. The CDR3 DNA follows: TGTGCCAGCCGCCCCAGCGGCTCTGGAAACACCATATATTTT.

The chain employs TRBV9 and TRBJ1-5; maybe TRBD1 (6 bases). V was cut by 2 bases and J by 0 bases, with 12 bases left in between. The CDR3 has 16 residues. The germline V gene encodes CDR1 SGDLS and CDR2 YYNGEE. As DNA, the CDR3 is TGTGCCAGCAGCGTCCCCGGGACACCTAGCAATCAGCCCCAGCATTTT. It translates to CASSVPGTPSNQPQHF.

J is TRBJ2-6 and V is TRBV28; D not certain. Trimming pared 2 bases from V and 0 bases from J, leaving 11 bases between. Germline V gives CDR1 MDHEN, CDR2 SYDVKM. This CDR3 has 17 amino acids. The CDR3 is CASSLIRDSSGANVLTF. CDR3 nucleotide sequence: TGTGCCAGCAGTTTAATCAGAGACTCCTCTGGGGCCAACGTCCTGACTTTC. Variable domain in full (rest from reference TRBV28 and TRBJ2-6): DVKVTQSSRYLVKRTGEKVFLECVQDMDHENMFWYRQDPGLGLRLIYFSYDVKMKEKGDIPEGYSVSREKKERFSLILESASTNQTSMYLCASSLIRDSSGANVLTFGAGSRLTVL.

This chain joins TRBV27 and TRBJ2-7, with TRBD1 matching 7 bases. This CDR3 has 14 residues. The V and J ends lost 7 bases and 7 bases, in that order; junction bases with no gene match: 13. The germline gives CDR1 MNHEY, CDR2 SMNVEV (reference sequence). CDR3 bases: TGTGCCAGCATTGAACAGGGGATGTTGGGTGAGCAGTACTTC. Translation: CASIEQGMLGEQYF.

Remarks on this clone: Other DNA sequences in this specimen translate into the identical CDR3. The chain is built from TRBV29-1 and TRBJ2-7; TRBD1 matches 8 bases. The CDR3 sequence is 15 residues long. Germline V lookup: CDR1 SQVTM, CDR2 ANQGSEA. J gave up 3 bases and V 5 bases, and 12 bases lay outside the gene matches. The CDR3 loop is CSVSDTGGIHYEQYF. The DNA of the CDR3 is TGCAGCGTTTCCGATACAGGGGGAATCCACTACGAGCAGTACTTC.

The genes are TRBV18 and TRBJ2-1, with TRBD1 matching over 9 bases. The CDR3 totals 14 residues. V was clipped by 2 bases and J by 7 bases; unmatched bases: 3. Germline CDR1 KGHSH, CDR2 LQKENI. DNA for the CDR3: TGTGCCAGCTCACCATACAGGGGGCAAAATGAGCAGTTCTTC. The encoded protein is CASSPYRGQNEQFF.

The rearrangement links TRBV7-3 to TRBJ2-1, with 13 bases aligning to TRBD2. The V segment lost 5 bases and the J segment 10 bases; nucleotides outside the gene matches: 8. The CDR3 is made up of 15 amino acids. The germline gives CDR1 SGHTA, CDR2 FQGTGA. The CDR3, as DNA: TGTGCCAGCAGCCCCGGACTAGCGGGAGTAGGGGAGCAGTTCTTC. Protein product: CASSPGLAGVGEQFF. Full variable domain (missing parts from reference TRBV7-3 and TRBJ2-1): GAGVSQTPSNKVTEKGKYVELRCDPISGHTALYWYRQSLGQGPEFLIYFQGTGAADDSGLPNDRFFAVRPEGSVSTLKIQRTERGDSAVYLCASSPGLAGVGEQFFGPGTRLTVL.

This rearrangement joins TRBV27 to TRBJ2-7; possible D gene TRBD2, 6 bases. Deletions cut 6 bases from V and 4 bases from J, with 22 bases between. This CDR3 spans 16 amino acids. The germline CDR1 and CDR2 sequences are MNHEY and SMNVEV (reference sequence). CDR3 nucleotide sequence: TGTGCCAGCAGCCCCAAGGGAGCGGGTCTGTTTTACGAGCAGTACTTC. Encoded protein: CASSPKGAGLFYEQYF.